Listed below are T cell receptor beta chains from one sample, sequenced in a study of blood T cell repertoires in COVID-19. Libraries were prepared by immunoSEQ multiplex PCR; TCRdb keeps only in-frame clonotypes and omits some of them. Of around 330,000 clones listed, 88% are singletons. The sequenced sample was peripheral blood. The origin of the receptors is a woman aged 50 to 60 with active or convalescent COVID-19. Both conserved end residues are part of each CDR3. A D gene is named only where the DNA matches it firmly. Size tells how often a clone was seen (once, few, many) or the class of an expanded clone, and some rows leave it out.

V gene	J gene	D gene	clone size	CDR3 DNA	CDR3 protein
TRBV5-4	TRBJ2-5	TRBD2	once	TGTGCCAGCAGCTTGCGTTTGGCGGGAGAAGAGACCCAGTACTTC	CASSLRLAGEETQYF
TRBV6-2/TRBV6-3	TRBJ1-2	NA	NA	TGTGCCAGCAGTTCATGGGACACCCTCGACTATGGCTACACCTTC	CASSSWDTLDYGYTF
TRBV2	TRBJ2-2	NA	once	TGTGCCAGCATTTTCTCGGGGAGTTTTACCGGGGAGCTGTTTTTT	CASIFSGSFTGELFF
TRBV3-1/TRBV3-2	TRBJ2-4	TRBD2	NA	TGTGCCAGCAGCCCCAGCGGGATAGCCAAAAACATTCAGTACTTC	CASSPSGIAKNIQYF
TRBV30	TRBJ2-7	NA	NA	TGTGCCTGGAGTGTACTAGGGAGCTCCTACGAGCAGTACTTC	CAWSVLGSSYEQYF
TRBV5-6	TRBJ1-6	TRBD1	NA	TGTGCCAGCAGCGGCGGGACAGCTAATTCACCCCTCCACTTT	CASSGGTANSPLHF
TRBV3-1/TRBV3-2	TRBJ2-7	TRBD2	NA	TGTGCCAGCAGCAAGGAAACTAGCGCTAGTTCAGGGCAGTACTTC	CASSKETSASSGQYF
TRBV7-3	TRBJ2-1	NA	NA	TGTGCCAGCAGCCTCGACAGTTCCTACAATGAGCAGTTCTTC	CASSLDSSYNEQFF
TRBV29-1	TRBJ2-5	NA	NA	TGCAGCGGTTCCAGGTCCCTCCAAGAGACCCAGTACTTC	CSGSRSLQETQYF
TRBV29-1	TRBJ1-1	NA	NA	TGCAGCGTTCTCGACAAGAACACTGAAGCTTTCTTT	CSVLDKNTEAFF
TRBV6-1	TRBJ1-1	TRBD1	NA	TGTGCCAGCAGTGAATGGACAGGATCGAACACTGAAGCTTTCTTT	CASSEWTGSNTEAFF
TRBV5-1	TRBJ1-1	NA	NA	TGCGCCAGCAGCTTGCAAACGGTCGGGAGTACAAAGAACACTGAAGCTTTCTTT	CASSLQTVGSTKNTEAFF
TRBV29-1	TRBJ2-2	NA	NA	TGCAGCGTTGAACAGGGCATTGCCGGGGAGCTGTTTTTT	CSVEQGIAGELFF
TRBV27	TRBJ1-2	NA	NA	TGTGCCAGCAGTTTATCTGGGGCGGGATCTAACTATGGCTACACCTTC	CASSLSGAGSNYGYTF
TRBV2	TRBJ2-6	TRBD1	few	TGTGCCAGCAGCGGGACAGGGAATCTAGGTGGGGCCAACGTCCTGACTTTC	CASSGTGNLGGANVLTF
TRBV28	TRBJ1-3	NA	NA	TGTGCCAGCAGCCCTGCCCGCGGAGTGTACTCTGGAAACACCATATATTTT	CASSPARGVYSGNTIYF
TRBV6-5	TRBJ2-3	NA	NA	TGTGCCAGCAGGCAGGGAGATACGCAGTATTTT	CASRQGDTQYF
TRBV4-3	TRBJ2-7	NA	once	TGCGCCAGCAGCCAAGGGGGCACATACGAGCAGTACTTC	CASSQGGTYEQYF
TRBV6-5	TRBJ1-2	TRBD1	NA	TGTGCCAGCAGGAGGACAGGCCTAGCTAACTATGGCTACACCTTC	CASRRTGLANYGYTF
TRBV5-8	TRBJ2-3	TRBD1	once	TGTGCCAGCAGCTTGGCCCGACAGGGAGATACGCAGTATTTT	CASSLARQGDTQYF
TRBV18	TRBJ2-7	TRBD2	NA	TGTGCCAGCTCACCACGGGCTAGCGGGGGAGCCGAGCAGTACTTC	CASSPRASGGAEQYF
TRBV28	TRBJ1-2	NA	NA	TGTGCCAGCAGTGCAGTCTTCCCAGCTAACTATGGCTACACCTTC	CASSAVFPANYGYTF
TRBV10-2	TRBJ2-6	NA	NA	TGCGCCAGCAGTGTCGGGTATGGGGCCAACGTCCTGACTTTC	CASSVGYGANVLTF
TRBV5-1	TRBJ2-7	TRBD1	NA	TGCGCCAGCAGCTTGGTTTCTCGACAGGGAAGTAGGTCCTACGAGCAGTACTTC	CASSLVSRQGSRSYEQYF
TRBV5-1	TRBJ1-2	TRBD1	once	TGCGCCAGCAGCTTGGGCGACAGGGAAACCTCCTATGGCTACACCTTC	CASSLGDRETSYGYTF
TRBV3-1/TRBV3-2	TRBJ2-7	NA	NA	TGTGCCAGCAGCCTCCGGGTGGCTGGCTACGAGCAGTACTTC	CASSLRVAGYEQYF
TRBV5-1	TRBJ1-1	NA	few	TGCGCCAGCAGCTTGGGAGAGAACACTGAAGCTTTCTTT	CASSLGENTEAFF
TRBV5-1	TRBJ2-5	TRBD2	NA	TGCGCCAGCAGCTTGGATCCCCCTACTAGCGGGGGGGCGGGGATGACCCAGTACTTC	CASSLDPPTSGGAGMTQYF
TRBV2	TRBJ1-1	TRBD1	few	TGTGCCAGCAGCGAGACAGGGGAAAGGACTGAAGCTTTCTTT	CASSETGERTEAFF
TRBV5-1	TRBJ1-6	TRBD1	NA	TGCGCCAGCACGGGACAGGGTGAGCCACCCCTCCACTTT	CASTGQGEPPLHF
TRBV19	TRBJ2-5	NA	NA	TGTGCCAGTAGTATAGGGGGCCGGGAGACCCAGTACTTC	CASSIGGRETQYF
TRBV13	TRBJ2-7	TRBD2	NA	TGTGCCAGCAGCTTAAGGGCTCCTAAGCTAGCGGGAATGCCCTACGAGCAGTACTTC	CASSLRAPKLAGMPYEQYF
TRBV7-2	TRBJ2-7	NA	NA	TGTGCCAGCAGCTTATTCAGAAACGAGCAGTACTTC	CASSLFRNEQYF
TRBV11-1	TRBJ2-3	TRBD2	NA	TGTGCCAGCAGCTCCATAGCGGGGGGGAACACAGATACGCAGTATTTT	CASSSIAGGNTDTQYF
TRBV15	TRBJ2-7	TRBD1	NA	TGTGCCACCAGCACCGGACAGGGTTATGACGAGCAGTACTTC	CATSTGQGYDEQYF
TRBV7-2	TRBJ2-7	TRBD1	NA	TGTGCCAGCAGCTTAGGACAGGGTGGGTACGAGCAGTACTTC	CASSLGQGGYEQYF
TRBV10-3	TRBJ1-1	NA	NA	TGTGCCATCAGAGACCCACCGGGACAACTGAACACTGAAGCTTTCTTT	CAIRDPPGQLNTEAFF
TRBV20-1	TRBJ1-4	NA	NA	TGCAGTGCTAAACTGGGGCAGGTCCTGTTTTTT	CSAKLGQVLFF
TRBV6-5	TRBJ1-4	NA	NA	TGTGCCAGCAGGAGTATTGCAACTAATGAAAAACTGTTTTTT	CASRSIATNEKLFF
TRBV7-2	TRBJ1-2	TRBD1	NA	TGTGCCAGCAGCCTTACGCAGGGGGCGCAGGGCTACACCTTC	CASSLTQGAQGYTF
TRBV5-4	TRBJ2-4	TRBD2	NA	TGTGCCAGCAGCCCAGGGAGGACTAGCGGGATTGGCAAAAACATTCAGTACTTC	CASSPGRTSGIGKNIQYF